This T cell receptor (beta chain) was sequenced during a study of breast tumors, draining lymph nodes, adjacent tissues listed by TCRdb under 2016. With regard to the full study: TCR beta repertoires were compared across tumor, adjacent nontumor tissue and axillary lymph nodes obtained from breast cancer patients. The study was designed to assess the relationships and possible T-cell exchange between tumor, surrounding tissue and draining lymph node repertoires in human breast cancer.

This clonotype occurred many times. There is no known antigen for this receptor. One base away there is no much larger clone; base qualities are not given. Study-level results and caveats: Rather than being directly demonstrated, the conclusion that tumor T cells originate in lymph nodes was presented as consistent with a hypothesis. Tumor and nontumor tissue repertoires were found to be significantly more similar in luminal-like than in basal-like breast cancer. Tumors showed preferential V and J gene usage, and their T-cell repertoire diversity fell below that of lymph nodes yet above that of nontumor tissue. The data were considered consistent with most tumor T cells being derived from the lymph node and subsequently expanding within tumor tissue.

Lymph node samples were obtained from the axillary draining lymph nodes of breast cancer patients. Sequencing was performed on an Illumina HiSeq 2000. Multiplex PCR amplification was used to generate the TCR beta chain libraries. High-throughput sequencing was used to analyze the amplified TCR beta chain products. In TCRdb, the public reads were trimmed at Q25 with fastp and aligned with MiXCR, with productive beta chains retained. All rows with the same CDR3 protein become a single entry with the most common DNA and genes. A total of around 140,000 distinct CDR3 sequences appear in this sample, about a fifth of them only once. The ten largest clones take up just over 2.5% of the sample. The V end loses 6 bases and the J end loses 8 bases, and a stretch of 14 bases separates them. The CDR1 and CDR2 encoded by the germline V gene (reference sequence) are LNHDA and SQIVND. Including cysteine and phenylalanine, the CDR3 has 13 amino acids. CDR3 DNA is the only sequence kept; it has 39 bases, read in frame from the first base.

This chain joins TRBV19 to TRBJ2-1, with the D gene possibly TRBD1 or TRBD2, each one fitting 5 bases. This clonotype originated in a female donor with breast cancer. Some clones in this sample may be carry-over from other donors' samples. Sequencing used axillary lymph node tissue. The DNA reads TGTGCCAGTAGCGCCAAACGGGGCCATGAGCAGTTCTTC. This is translated as CASSAKRGHEQFF.